This paragraph reports one TCR beta chain. Authors' processing steps: It was from reference gene primer amplification that nucleated cell counts were estimated. Repertoires were generated with immunoSEQ multiplex PCR, while TCRdb's copy carries only in-frame clones and drops some. V and J calls and clone size come straight from that table; D and trimming were deduced from the DNA. The sample has around 280,000 clones; about nine tenths are singletons. The record originates from a study of blood T cell repertoires in COVID-19. Background on the study: Nucleic acid was either cDNA or gDNA, and it came from T cells, B-cell-depleted T cells, or PBMCs.

CDR3 length equals 13 residues. The ends were cut back, 0 bases at V and 7 bases at J, with 9 bases in the middle. The V gene's germline CDR1 is SGHAT and CDR2 FQNNGV. Seattle-derived patients entered the study during active infection and were followed longitudinally. The receptor was derived from a woman aged 25 to 39 with COVID-19, enrolled during active disease. The sequenced sample consisted of peripheral blood. This chain joins TRBV11-2 and TRBJ1-1; D possibly corresponds to TRBD1 (5 bases). CDR3: CASSLEPTGEAFF. The CDR3 DNA reads TGTGCCAGCAGCTTAGAGCCTACAGGTGAAGCTTTCTTT.